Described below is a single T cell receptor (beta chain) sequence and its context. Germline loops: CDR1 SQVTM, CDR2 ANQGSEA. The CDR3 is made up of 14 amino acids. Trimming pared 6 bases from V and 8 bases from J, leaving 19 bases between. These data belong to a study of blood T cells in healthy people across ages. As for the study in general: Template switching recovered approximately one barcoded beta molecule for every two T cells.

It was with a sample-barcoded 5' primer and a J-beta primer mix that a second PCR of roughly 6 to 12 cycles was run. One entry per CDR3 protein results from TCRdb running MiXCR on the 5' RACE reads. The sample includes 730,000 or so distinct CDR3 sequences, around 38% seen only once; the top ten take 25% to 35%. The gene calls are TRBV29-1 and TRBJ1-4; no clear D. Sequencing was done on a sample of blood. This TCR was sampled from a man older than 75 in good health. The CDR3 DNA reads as TGCAGCGTGAAGGATACCGCTTTGGGCGAAAAACTGTTTTTT. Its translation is CSVKDTALGEKLFF.